These 15 T cell receptor beta chains came from one sample sequenced in a study of cytomegalovirus exposure and HLA in healthy donors. PCR used 60 Vbeta primers and 13 Jbeta primers. Libraries were prepared by immunoSEQ multiplex PCR; TCRdb keeps only in-frame clonotypes and omits some of them. The record lists roughly 120,000 clones, of which the ten most abundant hold approximately 0.99%. Sequenced material: PBMCs. The source is a man younger than 35 in good health and CMV-seronegative.

V gene TRBV6-5 combines with J gene TRBJ2-7; TRBD1 aligns across 8 bases. With 5 bases clipped from V and 4 bases from J, the junction kept 10 bases outside the gene matches. Germline V gene lookup returns CDR1 MNHEY and CDR2 SVGAGI. This CDR3 is 15 amino acids long. The DNA for the CDR3 is TGTGCCAGCAGTCCTGAACGGGACAGGAGTTACGAGCAGTACTTC. As protein: CASSPERDRSYEQYF.

This chain joins TRBV7-9 and TRBJ1-2; D unresolved. Germline assignment: CDR1 SEHNR and CDR2 FQNEAQ (reference sequence). This CDR3 is 11 amino acids long. V was pared by 3 bases and J by 8 bases, with 7 bases between. DNA for the CDR3: TGTGCCAGCAGCTTGTCTCTAGGCTACACCTTC. It specifies CASSLSLGYTF.

The V call is TRBV9, the J call TRBJ2-7, with D perhaps matching TRBD1 (7 bases). V was cut by 3 bases and J by 7 bases, with 23 bases left in between. CDR3 size: 16 residues. Germline loops: CDR1 SGDLS, CDR2 YYNGEE. The CDR3 coding sequence is TGTGCCAGCAGCGAGGGGGCGGGACATGGAGGAAGTGAGCAGTACTTC. This translates into CASSEGAGHGGSEQYF.

The J gene is TRBJ2-2, the V gene TRBV6-1, with 7 bases aligning to TRBD1. This CDR3 region has 18 residues. The germline CDR1 and CDR2 sequences are MNHNS and SASEGT. The trim removed 3 bases at V and 6 bases at J, leaving 16 bases unmatched. CDR3 sequence: CASSDRTGDSRIPGELFF. The DNA of the CDR3 is TGTGCCAGCAGTGACCGGACAGGCGACAGTCGCATACCCGGGGAGCTGTTTTTT.

V and J are TRBV5-6 and TRBJ1-1; no firm D call. The ends were cut back, 6 bases at V and 1 base at J, with 16 bases in the middle. Per germline, CDR1 SGHDT and CDR2 YYEEEE. The CDR3 length is 15 residues. CDR3 DNA sequence: TGTGCCAGCACCACCCCCGGAGGTGGGAACACTGAAGCTTTCTTT. It is translated as CASTTPGGGNTEAFF. The variable domain in full, completed from reference TRBV5-6 and TRBJ1-1, reads DAGVTQSPTHLIKTRGQQVTLRCSPKSGHDTVSWYQQALGQGPQFIFQYYEEEERQRGNFPDRFSGHQFPNYSSELNVNALLLGDSALYLCASTTPGGGNTEAFFGQGTRLTVV.

The V gene is TRBV5-8, the J gene TRBJ1-5; D possibly corresponds to TRBD1 (5 bases). Trimming removed 7 bases at V and 2 bases at J, with 16 bases between. The CDR3 length is 15 residues. Germline CDR1 is SGHTS and CDR2 is YDEGEE. The CDR3 coding sequence is TGTGCCAGCGGATCAGGACAAAGGGGCAATCAGCCCCAGCATTTT. Its protein product is CASGSGQRGNQPQHF.

The rearrangement joins TRBV28 to TRBJ2-7; TRBD2 is a possible D gene (5 bases). The germline CDR1 and CDR2 sequences are MDHEN and SYDVKM. V lost 2 bases to trimming and J lost 0 bases, with 5 bases between them. The CDR3 runs 13 residues. CDR3 nucleotides: TGTGCCAGCAGTTTAGGGAGCTCCTACGAGCAGTACTTC. Translated: CASSLGSSYEQYF.

The chain has TRBV6-5 and TRBJ1-6; D call uncertain. The CDR3 loop spans 15 amino acids. V was pared by 5 bases and J by 0 bases, with 8 bases between. Germline V gene lookup returns CDR1 MNHEY and CDR2 SVGAGI. CDR3 in DNA: TGTGCCAGCAGTCCCCGGAGCTCCTATAATTCACCCCTCCACTTT. The encoded protein is CASSPRSSYNSPLHF.

This chain links TRBV5-1 with TRBJ2-3; 7 positions match TRBD2. The CDR3 has 14 amino acids. The trim removed 7 bases at V and 0 bases at J, leaving 5 bases unmatched. Germline V CDR1 and CDR2: SGHRS, YFSETQ. The CDR3 loop reads CASAGARSTDTQYF. The CDR3 DNA follows: TGCGCCAGCGCGGGAGCCCGTAGCACAGATACGCAGTATTTT.

The rearrangement links TRBV6-1 to TRBJ1-3; the match to TRBD1 covers 7 bases. This CDR3 has 14 residues. CDR1 and CDR2 from the germline V gene are MNHNS and SASEGT. J was trimmed by 4 bases and V by 9 bases; bases with no gene match: 9. Written as DNA, the CDR3 is TGTGCCAGTGGAGACCGGGACAGAGGAAACACCATATATTTT. Its protein is CASGDRDRGNTIYF.

This rearrangement joins TRBV5-1 to TRBJ1-4; D is unresolved. CDR3 length: 17 residues. V lost 2 bases and J 7 bases, leaving 21 bases between the germline ends. The V gene's germline CDR1 is SGHRS and CDR2 YFSETQ. CDR3: CASSFSLLFGDREKLFF. The DNA of the CDR3 is TGCGCCAGCAGCTTTTCTCTCTTATTCGGTGATCGTGAAAAACTGTTTTTT.

The CDR3 reads CAIRGQGGQETQYF. CDR3 DNA sequence: TGTGCCATCAGGGGACAGGGGGGCCAAGAGACCCAGTACTTC. The gene calls are TRBV10-3 and TRBJ2-5, with 11 bases that match TRBD1. CDR3 length: 14 amino acids. Germline-derived CDR1 and CDR2 are ENHRY and SYGVKD. Losses at the gene ends were 6 bases for V and 1 base for J; bases not matched to a gene: 1.

The rearrangement links TRBV9 to TRBJ2-1, with a possible D match to TRBD1 (5 bases). The CDR3 consists of 17 residues. Germline-derived CDR1 and CDR2 are SGDLS and YYNGEE. V lost 4 bases, J lost 0 bases, and 17 bases lay in between. Here the CDR3 DNA reads TGTGCCAGCAGCCCGCGACCCAGGGAAAGCTCCTACAATGAGCAGTTCTTC. Translating gives CASSPRPRESSYNEQFF.

The chain joins TRBV6-1 to TRBJ2-7; 8 bases align to TRBD1. Germline loops: CDR1 MNHNS, CDR2 SASEGT. With 4 bases clipped from V and 3 bases from J, the junction kept 8 bases outside the gene matches. CDR3 size: 15 residues. The CDR3 coding sequence is TGTGCCAGCAGTGTGCGACAGGGGATAAGCTACGAGCAGTACTTC. It yields the protein CASSVRQGISYEQYF.

This sequence joins TRBV30 and TRBJ2-7; TRBD1 matches at 8 bases. The CDR3 extends over 15 amino acids. V shed 0 bases and J 3 bases; nucleotides not matched to a gene: 7. CDR1 is GTSNPN, CDR2 SVGIG, per germline (reference sequence). CDR3 sequence reads: CAWSVGTGLFYEQYF. DNA of the CDR3: TGTGCCTGGAGTGTTGGGACAGGATTGTTCTACGAGCAGTACTTC. The whole variable domain, filled in from reference TRBV30 and TRBJ2-7, reads SQTIHQWPATLVQPVGSPLSLECTVEGTSNPNLYWYRQAAGRGLQLLFYSVGIGQISSEVPQNLSASRPQDRQFILSSKKLLLSDSGFYLCAWSVGTGLFYEQYFGPGTRLTVT.